Shown below are 12 T cell receptor beta chains from a single sample sequenced in a study of CXCR3-negative and CXCR3-positive naive CD8 T cells. The libraries of TRB cDNA were prepared using 5' RACE with UMI labels. TCRdb processed the 5' RACE reads again and assigns one entry to each CDR3 protein, with no DNA. Reported are approximately 37,000 distinct CDR3 sequences; the ten largest clones contain less than 9.5%. The specimen was memory CD8+ T cells from blood. These TCRs come from a human donor in good health. Some clones in this sample may be carry-over from other donors' samples.

The rearrangement links TRBV7-6 to TRBJ1-1. The germline V gene encodes CDR1 SGHVS and CDR2 FNYEAQ. This CDR3 is 14 amino acids long. CDR3 region: CASSLDRLNTEAFF.

The V and J genes are TRBV12-3 or TRBV12-4 and TRBJ2-1; there is no DNA to check the TCRdb D call of TRBD1. CDR3 size: 15 residues. CDR3: CASSSRDRGHNEQFF.

The J gene is TRBJ1-2, the V gene TRBV5-5. The length of the CDR3 is 13 residues. CDR1 is SGHKS and CDR2 is YYEKEE in the germline V gene (reference sequence). The CDR3: CASSSDGRDGYTF.

The CDR3 sequence is CASSLASAYNEQFF. The rearrangement joins TRBV7-9 to TRBJ2-1. CDR1 is SEHNR, CDR2 FQNEAQ, per germline (reference sequence). This CDR3 has 14 residues. The variable domain in full, with the rest retrieved from reference TRBV7-9 and TRBJ2-1, is DTGVSQNPRHKITKRGQNVTFRCDPISEHNRLYWYRQTLGQGPEFLTYFQNEAQLEKSRLLSDRFSAERPKGSFSTLEIQRTEQGDSAMYLCASSLASAYNEQFFGPGTRLTVL.

The chain employs TRBV7-2 and TRBJ1-1; no DNA is available, so the TRBD1 call from TCRdb remains unchecked. This CDR3 has 15 residues. CDR1 is SGHTA and CDR2 is FQGNSA in the germline V gene. Here the CDR3 reads CASSTRQGRGTEAFF.

The chain has TRBV11-2 and TRBJ2-3; absent DNA, TCRdb's TRBD1 call cannot be checked. CDR1 is SGHAT and CDR2 is FQNNGV in the germline V gene. The CDR3 totals 12 residues. The CDR3 sequence: CASSPWADTQYF.

The J gene is TRBJ2-7, the V gene TRBV29-1; TCRdb calls TRBD1, which cannot be checked without DNA. The CDR3 runs to 15 residues. Germline CDR1 SQVTM, CDR2 ANQGSEA. This CDR3 is CSVEASGASYNEQFF.

This clonotype is medium-sized by frequency. The chain combines TRBV4-1 with TRBJ2-2; TCRdb picks TRBD1, but there is no DNA to check that call. This CDR3 region has 16 residues. Per the germline V gene, CDR1 is MGHRA and CDR2 is YSYEKL. The CDR3 here is CASSHPKSQASGELFF.

The V call is TRBV19, the J call TRBJ2-5; TCRdb's D call of TRBD2 is untestable without DNA. This CDR3 is built from 13 residues. Germline CDR1 is LNHDA and CDR2 is SQIVND (reference sequence). CDR3 region: CASWAPGSETQYF. Full variable domain (remainder filled in from reference TRBV19 and TRBJ2-5): DGGITQSPKYLFRKEGQNVTLSCEQNLNHDAMYWYRQDPGQGLRLIYYSQIVNDFQKGDIAEGYSVSREKKESFPLTVTSAQKNPTAFYLCASWAPGSETQYFGPGTRLLVL.

The chain combines TRBV29-1 with TRBJ1-5; TCRdb's D gene call, TRBD1, goes unchecked for lack of DNA. Germline V lookup: CDR1 SQVTM, CDR2 ANQGSEA. The CDR3 is 14 amino acids. The CDR3 reads CSVADRGRVQPQHF.

The chain recombines TRBV10-3 with TRBJ2-3; no DNA is available, so the TRBD2 call from TCRdb remains unchecked. The CDR3 is 14 amino acids. Germline assignment: CDR1 ENHRY and CDR2 SYGVKD. This CDR3 is CAISDPRATDTQYF.

J is TRBJ1-1 and V is TRBV3-1; the TCRdb D gene call, TRBD1, has no DNA to confirm it. The CDR3 covers 17 residues. The germline V gene has CDR1 LGHDT and CDR2 YNNKEL (reference sequence). The CDR3 is CASSQGTRLVGDTEAFF.